This T cell receptor (beta chain) was captured by sequencing in a study of shared clonotypes between healthy human individuals. The CDR3 totals 18 residues. CDR1 and CDR2 (germline): PRHDT, FYEKMQ (reference sequence). V was pared by 5 bases and J by 0 bases, with 8 bases of the junction left unmatched. Terminally differentiated effector memory CD45RA+ cells were excluded by CCR7 positive selection of CD45RO-negative cells. Deep-level running was used for the assay. Some clones are missing from TCRdb's copy, which holds only in-frame ones; the method was immunoSEQ multiplex PCR. The table includes about 2 million clones, less than 95% detected once.

Sequenced: naive CD8+ T cells sorted from blood. This chain links TRBV13 with TRBJ2-1, with 12 bases that match TRBD2. The sequence was collected from a man aged 18 to 29 in good health. The CDR3 loop reads CASSLWTSGVSSYNEQFF. The CDR3 nucleotides read TGTGCCAGCAGCCTATGGACTAGCGGGGTATCCTCCTACAATGAGCAGTTCTTC.